A single T cell receptor beta chain is shown here with its context. Its antigen is unidentified. TCRdb keeps only in-frame clones here, not all; method: immunoSEQ multiplex PCR. The table records more than 100,000 clones, 80% to 95% of them present only once. The record originates from a study of graft-versus-host responses after intestinal transplantation. Across the whole study: The study gave all recipients anti-thymocyte globulin induction, then tacrolimus and steroids for 2 to 3 years. Study-level results: Some GvH clones appeared in ileal mucosa or blood before recipient bone marrow. Early post-transplant HvG declines showed an association with peak circulating GvH clone levels. When patients had graft-donor T cell macrochimerism, their allografts held high graft-versus-host to host-versus-graft clonal ratios.

The source of this sequence is a human donor who received an intestinal transplant. The sequences come from unstimulated CD8+ T cells sorted from spleen or lymph node cells, collected before intestinal transplant.

The CDR3 loop is CASSPPDTPYNEQFF. Written as DNA, the CDR3 is TGTGCCAGCTCACCACCGGACACCCCGTACAATGAGCAGTTCTTC. The chain carries TRBV18 and TRBJ2-1; tentatively, D is TRBD1 (5 bases). The V gene's germline CDR1 is KGHSH and CDR2 LQKENI. V dropped 0 bases and J dropped 4 bases, with 10 bases sitting between them. The CDR3 extends over 15 amino acids.